The entry below describes one T cell receptor beta chain. What it binds is unknown. Through a sample-barcoded 5' primer and a J-beta primer mix, a second PCR was run for roughly 7 to 12 cycles. TCRdb ran MiXCR on the 5' RACE reads and lists one entry per CDR3 protein. The repertoire holds approximately 780,000 distinct CDR3 sequences, about a quarter seen once, with 2.5% to 3.5% in the top ten. This record comes from a study of blood T cells in healthy people across ages. Whole-study findings and limits: As naive T cell percentage varied, TCR beta diversity correlated strongly with it.

These data were also filed under a second study, of T cells of mothers and their children.

This TCR was recovered from a boy aged 5-17 years in good health. Sample: blood.

CDR3 DNA: TGTGCCAGCAGCCATTATAGCGGGACAACCTTAGCCAAAAACATTCAGTACTTC. Translating gives CASSHYSGTTLAKNIQYF. The chain has TRBV3-1 and TRBJ2-4; the match to TRBD2 covers 8 bases. Per the germline V gene, CDR1 is LGHDT and CDR2 is YNNKEL (reference sequence). Trimming cost V 3 bases and J 0 bases; bases outside gene matches: 10. The CDR3 totals 18 residues.